The 15 T cell receptor beta chains below come from one sample, sequenced in a study of blood T cell repertoires in COVID-19. The protocol was immunoSEQ multiplex PCR, while the TCRdb copy is restricted to in-frame clones and leaves out a portion. The repertoire holds some 370,000 clones, roughly four fifths seen once, with about 4.9% in the top ten. Sequencing was done on a sample of PBMCs or T cells enriched from blood (not recorded which). The source is a woman in her forties or fifties who had recovered from COVID-19.

This chain joins TRBV29-1 and TRBJ1-1; D is perhaps TRBD1 (5 bases). The CDR3 has 11 amino acids. The V end was cut by 7 bases, the J end by 2 bases, with 8 bases between. Germline assignment: CDR1 SQVTM and CDR2 ANQGSEA. Written as DNA, the CDR3 is TGCAGCGGCCAGGGTAACACTGAAGCTTTCTTT. As protein: CSGQGNTEAFF.

DNA of the CDR3: TGCGCCAGCAGTCATAACAGGGGTAACTATGGCTACACCTTC. It encodes CASSHNRGNYGYTF. V and J are TRBV23-1 and TRBJ1-2; TRBD1 aligns across 7 bases. TRBV23-1 is reported as an ORF; its role is uncertain. The CDR3 length is 14 residues. V was pared by 3 bases and J by 1 base, with 2 bases of the junction left unmatched.

The rearrangement uses TRBV19 and TRBJ1-2; unclear D gene. Germline V gene lookup returns CDR1 LNHDA and CDR2 SQIVND (reference sequence). Trimming took off 7 bases at V and 2 bases at J, with 8 bases between the two ends. The CDR3 has 12 amino acids. CDR3 residues: CASNSKNYGYTF. The DNA of the CDR3 is TGTGCCAGTAATTCCAAAAACTATGGCTACACCTTC.

The V gene is TRBV19, the J gene TRBJ2-6, with D possibly matching TRBD1 (6 bases). The CDR3 covers 15 residues. Germline-derived CDR1 and CDR2 are LNHDA and SQIVND (reference sequence). Trimming shortened V by 4 bases and J by 0 bases, and 7 bases separated the two germline ends. The DNA of the CDR3 is TGTGCCAGTAGTAAACAGGGCTCTGGGGCCAACGTCCTGACTTTC. This encodes CASSKQGSGANVLTF. Combining the CDR3 with reference TRBV19 and TRBJ2-6 gives the whole variable domain DGGITQSPKYLFRKEGQNVTLSCEQNLNHDAMYWYRQDPGQGLRLIYYSQIVNDFQKGDIAEGYSVSREKKESFPLTVTSAQKNPTAFYLCASSKQGSGANVLTFGAGSRLTVL.

This chain connects TRBV2 to TRBJ2-1; maybe TRBD2 (6 bases). Trimming pared 3 bases from V and 5 bases from J, leaving 11 bases between. Germline V gives CDR1 SNHLY, CDR2 FYNNEI. The length of the CDR3 is 14 residues. DNA of the CDR3: TGTGCCAGCAGTGACTTAAGGACTAACAATGAGCAGTTCTTC. Translated: CASSDLRTNNEQFF.

This clone has only a few counts. The chain uses TRBV9 and TRBJ1-1, with 7 bases that match TRBD1. The CDR3 is made up of 15 amino acids. CDR1 is SGDLS and CDR2 is YYNGEE in the germline V gene. With V trimmed by 5 bases and J by 1 base, 8 bases remained unmatched. In DNA, the CDR3 is TGTGCCAGCAGACCCGTGGGGACAGAGAACACTGAAGCTTTCTTT. Its translation is CASRPVGTENTEAFF.

This chain joins TRBV7-6 and TRBJ2-1; 13 bases fit TRBD2. This CDR3 spans 15 amino acids. Unmatched junction bases numbered 4, after V lost 7 bases and J lost 4 bases. Per the germline V gene, CDR1 is SGHVS and CDR2 is FNYEAQ. The CDR3 is CASMGTSGMYNEQFF. The CDR3 DNA reads as TGTGCCAGCATGGGGACTAGCGGGATGTACAATGAGCAGTTCTTC. The whole variable domain, filled in from reference TRBV7-6 and TRBJ2-1, reads GAGVSQSPRYKVTKRGQDVALRCDPISGHVSLYWYRQALGQGPEFLTYFNYEAQQDKSGLPNDRFSAERPEGSISTLTIQRTEQRDSAMYRCASMGTSGMYNEQFFGPGTRLTVL.

The J gene is TRBJ1-1, the V gene TRBV6-5; 9 nucleotides align to TRBD1. The J segment lost 3 bases and the V segment lost 5 bases, leaving 7 bases of the junction unmatched. This CDR3 comprises 15 residues. The germline V gene encodes CDR1 MNHEY and CDR2 SVGAGI. The CDR3 DNA is TGTGCCAGCAGTCGTACAGGGGGCGTAGACACTGAAGCTTTCTTT. This encodes CASSRTGGVDTEAFF.

The gene calls are TRBV6-5 and TRBJ2-1, with D possibly TRBD2 on 6 matching bases. The CDR3 is made up of 13 amino acids. Deletions cut 8 bases from V and 2 bases from J, with 10 bases between. Germline assignment: CDR1 MNHEY and CDR2 SVGAGI. DNA of the CDR3: TGTGCCAGCGGGCGGGGAACCTACAATGAGCAGTTCTTC. Encoded protein: CASGRGTYNEQFF.

This chain connects TRBV19 to TRBJ2-7; 8 nucleotides line up with TRBD2. Looked up from germline, CDR1 is LNHDA and CDR2 is SQIVND (reference sequence). The junction had 9 bases not matched to a gene; V was cut back by 5 bases and J by 3 bases. The CDR3 contains 15 residues. The CDR3 loop reads CASSGATGGIYEQYF. The CDR3 nucleotides read TGTGCCAGTAGTGGGGCAACGGGGGGGATCTACGAGCAGTACTTC.

This clone was recorded only once. The V call is TRBV6-5, the J call TRBJ1-1; D perhaps matches TRBD1 (5 bases). With 0 bases removed from V and 5 bases from J, the gap between germline ends came to 10 bases. CDR3 size: 14 residues. Germline V gene lookup returns CDR1 MNHEY and CDR2 SVGAGI. CDR3 nucleotides: TGTGCCAGCAGTTACTCGGGGGGAATAACTGAAGCTTTCTTT. Encoded protein: CASSYSGGITEAFF.

This clone has a single count. The CDR3 bases are TGCGCCAGCAGCCAGTCAAGCGGGGGTTCCTACGAGCAGTACTTC. Translation gives CASSQSSGGSYEQYF. The rearrangement links TRBV4-3 to TRBJ2-7, with TRBD2 matching 8 bases. CDR1 and CDR2 from the germline V gene are LGHNA and YSLEER. The V and J ends lost 3 bases and 1 base, in that order; junction bases with no gene match: 5. The length of the CDR3 is 15 residues.

The J gene is TRBJ1-2, the V gene TRBV20-1; the D is unclear. Germline V CDR1 and CDR2: DFQATT, SNEGSKA (reference sequence). V lost 1 base and J 13 bases, leaving 13 bases between the germline ends. The CDR3 contains 11 residues. CDR3 amino acids: CSARAGTVGTF. DNA for the CDR3: TGCAGTGCTAGAGCGGGAACGGTGGGCACCTTC.

The chain is built from TRBV7-9 and TRBJ1-2; no clear D gene. This CDR3 contains 14 residues. CDR1 and CDR2 (germline): SEHNR, FQNEAQ (reference sequence). Trimming cost V 2 bases and J 7 bases, with 14 bases left between them. CDR3 DNA sequence: TGTGCCAGCAGCTTACCCTCCGAGTCGGGTGGCTACACCTTC. Translated: CASSLPSESGGYTF. Drawing the rest from reference TRBV7-9 and TRBJ1-2, the complete variable domain is DTGVSQNPRHKITKRGQNVTFRCDPISEHNRLYWYRQTLGQGPEFLTYFQNEAQLEKSRLLSDRFSAERPKGSFSTLEIQRTEQGDSAMYLCASSLPSESGGYTFGSGTRLTVV.

This clone appeared a single time. This CDR3 reads CASSPEGGGTEAFF. Here the CDR3 DNA reads TGTGCCAGCTCACCAGAGGGAGGTGGGACTGAAGCTTTCTTT. The chain couples TRBV18 to TRBJ1-1; no reliable D call. V was cut by 2 bases and J by 5 bases, with 12 bases left in between. Germline CDR1 KGHSH, CDR2 LQKENI. The CDR3 totals 14 residues.